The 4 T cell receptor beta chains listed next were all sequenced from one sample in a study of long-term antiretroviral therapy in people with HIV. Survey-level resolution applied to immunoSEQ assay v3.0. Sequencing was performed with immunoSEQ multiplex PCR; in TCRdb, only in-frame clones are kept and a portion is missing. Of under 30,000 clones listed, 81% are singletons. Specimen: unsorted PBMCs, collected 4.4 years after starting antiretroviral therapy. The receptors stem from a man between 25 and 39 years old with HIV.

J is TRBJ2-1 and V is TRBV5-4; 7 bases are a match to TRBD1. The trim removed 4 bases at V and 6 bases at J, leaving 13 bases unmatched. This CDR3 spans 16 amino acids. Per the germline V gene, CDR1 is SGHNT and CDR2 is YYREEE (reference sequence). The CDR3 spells CASSPDRDRAFNEQFF. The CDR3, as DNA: TGTGCCAGCAGCCCGGACCGGGACAGAGCTTTCAATGAGCAGTTCTTC.

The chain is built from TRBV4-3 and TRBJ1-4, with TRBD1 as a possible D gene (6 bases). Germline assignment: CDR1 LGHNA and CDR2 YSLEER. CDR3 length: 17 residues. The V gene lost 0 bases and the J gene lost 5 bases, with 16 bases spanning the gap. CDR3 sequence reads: CASSQDGPTGRNEKLFF. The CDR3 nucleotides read TGCGCCAGCAGCCAAGATGGCCCGACAGGCAGAAATGAAAAACTGTTTTTT.

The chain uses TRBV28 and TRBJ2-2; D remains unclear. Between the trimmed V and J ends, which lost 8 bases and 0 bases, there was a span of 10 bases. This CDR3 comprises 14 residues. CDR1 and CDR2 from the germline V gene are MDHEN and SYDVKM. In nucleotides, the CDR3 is TGTGCCAGCCTGGAAGGTCCGAACACCGGGGAGCTGTTTTTT. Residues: CASLEGPNTGELFF.

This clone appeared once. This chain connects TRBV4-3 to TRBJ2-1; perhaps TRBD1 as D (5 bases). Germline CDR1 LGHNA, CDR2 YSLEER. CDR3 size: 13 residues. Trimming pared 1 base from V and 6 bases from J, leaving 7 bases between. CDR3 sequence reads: CASSQVGVNEQFF. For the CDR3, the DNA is TGCGCCAGCAGCCAAGTAGGGGTCAATGAGCAGTTCTTC.